The entry below gives a single T cell receptor (beta chain) sequence along with its context. Sequencing of TCR beta was undertaken in CD8+ and CD4+ T cells derived from blood. The multiple sclerosis controls consisted of treatment-naive patients with relapsing-remitting disease, either stable or active. While CD8+ and CD4+ T cells were isolated negatively, TEMRA cells were enriched by FACS. The data stem from a study of CD8 T cells in Susac syndrome. RNA was extracted with the RNeasy kit, and a quantity of roughly 0.45 to 1 ug was reverse transcribed using random hexamers. Amplification of TCR beta CDR3 used immunoSEQ multiplex PCR across 54 Vbeta and 13 Jbeta. Each CDR3 protein gets one entry after TCRdb re-called the immunoSEQ multiplex PCR reads with MiXCR. This sample has 200,000 or so distinct CDR3 sequences, with roughly 96% found just once. The CDR3 totals 12 residues. CDR1 is SGDLS and CDR2 is YYNGEE in the germline V gene. Trimming pared 0 bases from V and 7 bases from J, leaving 5 bases between.

Sequenced: CD4+ T cells from PBMCs. The clonotype originates from a human donor with multiple sclerosis. The chain has TRBV9 and TRBJ2-1, with no clear D. As DNA, the CDR3 is TGTGCCAGCAGCGTAGGCCTAAATGAGCAGTTCTTC. Protein product: CASSVGLNEQFF.